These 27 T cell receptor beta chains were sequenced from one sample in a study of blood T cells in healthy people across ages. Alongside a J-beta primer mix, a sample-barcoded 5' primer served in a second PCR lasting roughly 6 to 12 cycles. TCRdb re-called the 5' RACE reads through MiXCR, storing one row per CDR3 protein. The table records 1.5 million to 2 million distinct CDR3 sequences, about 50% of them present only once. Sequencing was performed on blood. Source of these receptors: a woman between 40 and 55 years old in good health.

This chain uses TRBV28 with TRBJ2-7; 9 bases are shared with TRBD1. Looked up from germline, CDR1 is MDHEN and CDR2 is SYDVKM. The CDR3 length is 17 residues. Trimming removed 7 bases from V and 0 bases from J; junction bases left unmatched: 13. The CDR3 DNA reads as TGTGCCAGCATTTCGGGACAGGGTCGCGGGAGCTCCTACGAGCAGTACTTC. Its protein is CASISGQGRGSSYEQYF. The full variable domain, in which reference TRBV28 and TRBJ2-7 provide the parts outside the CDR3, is DVKVTQSSRYLVKRTGEKVFLECVQDMDHENMFWYRQDPGLGLRLIYFSYDVKMKEKGDIPEGYSVSREKKERFSLILESASTNQTSMYLCASISGQGRGSSYEQYFGPGTRLTVT.

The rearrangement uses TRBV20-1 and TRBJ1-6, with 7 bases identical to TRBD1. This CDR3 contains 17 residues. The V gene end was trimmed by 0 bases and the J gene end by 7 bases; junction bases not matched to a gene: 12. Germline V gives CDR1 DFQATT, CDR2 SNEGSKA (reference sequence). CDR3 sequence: CSARDQVRGGGNSPLHF. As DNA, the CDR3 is TGCAGTGCTAGAGATCAGGTCAGGGGGGGCGGAAATTCACCCCTCCACTTT.

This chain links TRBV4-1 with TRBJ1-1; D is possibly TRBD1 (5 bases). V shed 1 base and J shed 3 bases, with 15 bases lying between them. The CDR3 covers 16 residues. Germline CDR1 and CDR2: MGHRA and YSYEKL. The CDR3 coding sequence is TGCGCCAGCAGCCAAGGGCCCTGGGAGGGGTACACTGAAGCTTTCTTT. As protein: CASSQGPWEGYTEAFF.

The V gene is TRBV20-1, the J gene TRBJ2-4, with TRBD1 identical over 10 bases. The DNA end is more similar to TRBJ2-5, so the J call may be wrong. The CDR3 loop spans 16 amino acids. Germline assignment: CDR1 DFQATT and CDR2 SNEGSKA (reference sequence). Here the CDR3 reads CSAEKTGQGTGETQYF. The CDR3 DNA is TGCAGTGCAGAAAAGACGGGACAGGGGACAGGAGAGACCCAGTACTTC.

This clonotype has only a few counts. The DNA for the CDR3 is TGCGCCAGCAGCCAAGCGAGTGCCCTCGGAGGCTACACCTTC. It specifies CASSQASALGGYTF. The chain has TRBV4-1 and TRBJ1-2; no firm D call. Germline CDR1 is MGHRA and CDR2 is YSYEKL. The CDR3 has 14 amino acids. Trimming stripped 1 base from V and 8 bases from J, with 14 bases between.

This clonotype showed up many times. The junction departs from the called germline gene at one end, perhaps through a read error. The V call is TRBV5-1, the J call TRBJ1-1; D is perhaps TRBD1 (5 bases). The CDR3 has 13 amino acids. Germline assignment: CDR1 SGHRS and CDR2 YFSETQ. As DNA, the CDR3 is TGTGCCAGCAGCTTGGGGGGGAGCACTGAAGCTTTCTTT. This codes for CASSLGGSTEAFF.

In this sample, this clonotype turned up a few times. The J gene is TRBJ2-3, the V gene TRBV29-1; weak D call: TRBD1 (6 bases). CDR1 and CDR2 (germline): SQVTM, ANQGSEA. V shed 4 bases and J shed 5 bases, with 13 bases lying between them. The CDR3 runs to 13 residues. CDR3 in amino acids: CSVVGAQGDTQYF. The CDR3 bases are TGCAGCGTTGTGGGGGCGCAAGGAGATACGCAGTATTTT.

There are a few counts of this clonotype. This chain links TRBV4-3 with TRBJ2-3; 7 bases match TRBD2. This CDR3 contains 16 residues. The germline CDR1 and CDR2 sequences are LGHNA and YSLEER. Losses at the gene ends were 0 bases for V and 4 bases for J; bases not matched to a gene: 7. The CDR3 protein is CASSQETSPGADTQYF. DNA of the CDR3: TGCGCCAGCAGCCAAGAGACTAGCCCCGGGGCAGATACGCAGTATTTT.

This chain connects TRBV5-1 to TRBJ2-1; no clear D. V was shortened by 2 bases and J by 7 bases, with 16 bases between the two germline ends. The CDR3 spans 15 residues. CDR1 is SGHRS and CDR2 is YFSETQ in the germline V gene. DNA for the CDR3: TGCGCCAGCAGCTTACAAACAGTGTACACAAATGAGCAGTTCTTC. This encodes CASSLQTVYTNEQFF.

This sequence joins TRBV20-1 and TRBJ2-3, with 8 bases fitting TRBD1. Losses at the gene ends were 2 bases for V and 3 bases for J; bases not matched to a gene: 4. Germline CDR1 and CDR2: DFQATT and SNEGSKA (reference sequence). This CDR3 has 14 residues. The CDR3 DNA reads TGCAGTGCTAGATACACAGGGGGAACAGATACGCAGTATTTT. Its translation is CSARYTGGTDTQYF.

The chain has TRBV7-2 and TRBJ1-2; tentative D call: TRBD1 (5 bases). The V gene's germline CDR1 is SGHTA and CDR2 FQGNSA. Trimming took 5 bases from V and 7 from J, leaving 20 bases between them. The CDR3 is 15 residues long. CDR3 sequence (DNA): TGTGCCAGCAGCCCGGACTTCGGGGCCAGGAGTGGCTACACCTTC. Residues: CASSPDFGARSGYTF.

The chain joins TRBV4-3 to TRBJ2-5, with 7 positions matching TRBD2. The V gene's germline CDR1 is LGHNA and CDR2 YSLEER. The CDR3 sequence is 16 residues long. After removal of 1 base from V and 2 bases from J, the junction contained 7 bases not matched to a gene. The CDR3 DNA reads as TGCGCCAGCAGCCAAGTTCTGGCGGGAGAACAAGAGACCCAGTACTTC. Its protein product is CASSQVLAGEQETQYF.

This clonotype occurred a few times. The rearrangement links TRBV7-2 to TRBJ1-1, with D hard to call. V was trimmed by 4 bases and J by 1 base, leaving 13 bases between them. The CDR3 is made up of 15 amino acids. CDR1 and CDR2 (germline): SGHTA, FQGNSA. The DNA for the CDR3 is TGTGCCAGCAGCTCAGAGTTAACAGCGAACACTGAAGCTTTCTTT. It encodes CASSSELTANTEAFF.

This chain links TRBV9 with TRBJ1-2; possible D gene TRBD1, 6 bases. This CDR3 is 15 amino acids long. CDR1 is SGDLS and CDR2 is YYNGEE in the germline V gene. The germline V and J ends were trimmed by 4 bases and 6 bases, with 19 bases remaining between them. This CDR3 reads CASSSLGGGVDGYTF. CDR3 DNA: TGTGCCAGCAGCTCGTTGGGAGGGGGGGTGGATGGCTACACCTTC. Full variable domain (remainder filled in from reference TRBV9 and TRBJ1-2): DSGVTQTPKHLITATGQRVTLRCSPRSGDLSVYWYQQSLDQGLQFLIQYYNGEERAKGNILERFSAQQFPDLHSELNLSSLELGDSALYFCASSSLGGGVDGYTFGSGTRLTVV.

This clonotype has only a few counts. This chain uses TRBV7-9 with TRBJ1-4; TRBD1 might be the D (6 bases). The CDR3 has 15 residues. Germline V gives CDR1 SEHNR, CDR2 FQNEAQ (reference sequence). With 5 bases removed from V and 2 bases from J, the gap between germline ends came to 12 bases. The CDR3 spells CASSPGVYTNEKLFF. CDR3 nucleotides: TGTGCCAGCAGCCCAGGGGTGTACACTAATGAAAAACTGTTTTTT.

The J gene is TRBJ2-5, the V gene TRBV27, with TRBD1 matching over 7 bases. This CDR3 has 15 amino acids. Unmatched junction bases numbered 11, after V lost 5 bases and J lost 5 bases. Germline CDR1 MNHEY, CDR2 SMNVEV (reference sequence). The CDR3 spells CASSEPPTGLETQYF. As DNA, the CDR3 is TGTGCCAGCAGTGAACCCCCGACAGGGCTCGAGACCCAGTACTTC.

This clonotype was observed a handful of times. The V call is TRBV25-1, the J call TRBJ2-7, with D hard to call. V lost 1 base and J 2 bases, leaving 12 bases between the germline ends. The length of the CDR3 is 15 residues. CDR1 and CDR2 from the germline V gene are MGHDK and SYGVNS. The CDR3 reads CASSEFETETYEQYF. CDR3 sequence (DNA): TGTGCCAGCAGTGAATTCGAGACGGAAACCTACGAGCAGTACTTC.

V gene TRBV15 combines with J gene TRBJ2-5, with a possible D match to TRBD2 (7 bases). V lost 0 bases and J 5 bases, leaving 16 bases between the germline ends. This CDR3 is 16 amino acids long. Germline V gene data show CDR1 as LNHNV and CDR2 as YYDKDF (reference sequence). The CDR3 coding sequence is TGTGCCACCAGCAGAGATTTCGCGGGGGCCGGGGAGACCCAGTACTTC. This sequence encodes CATSRDFAGAGETQYF.

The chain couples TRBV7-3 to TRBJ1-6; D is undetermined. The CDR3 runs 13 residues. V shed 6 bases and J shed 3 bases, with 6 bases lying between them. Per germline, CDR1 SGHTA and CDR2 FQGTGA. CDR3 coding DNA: TGTGCCAGCAGTCGAAACTATAATTCACCCCTCCACTTT. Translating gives CASSRNYNSPLHF.

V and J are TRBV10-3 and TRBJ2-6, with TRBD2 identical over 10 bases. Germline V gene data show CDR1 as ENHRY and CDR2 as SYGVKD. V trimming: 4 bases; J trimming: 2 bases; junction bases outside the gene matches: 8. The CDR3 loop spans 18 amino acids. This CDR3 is CAISALAGASTGANVLTF. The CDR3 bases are TGTGCCATCAGTGCCCTAGCGGGGGCCTCAACTGGGGCCAACGTCCTGACTTTC.

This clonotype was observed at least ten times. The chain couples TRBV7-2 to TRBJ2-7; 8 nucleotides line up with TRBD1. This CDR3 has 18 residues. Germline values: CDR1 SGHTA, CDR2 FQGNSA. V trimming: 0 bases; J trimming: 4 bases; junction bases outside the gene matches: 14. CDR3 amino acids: CASSLAGGRGLIPYEQYF. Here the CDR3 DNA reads TGTGCCAGCAGCTTAGCGGGGGGCAGGGGGCTGATTCCTTACGAGCAGTACTTC.

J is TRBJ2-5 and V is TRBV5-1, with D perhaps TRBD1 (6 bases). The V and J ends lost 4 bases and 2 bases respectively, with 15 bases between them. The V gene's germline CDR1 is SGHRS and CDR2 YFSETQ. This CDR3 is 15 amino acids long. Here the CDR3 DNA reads TGCGCCAGCAGCCGCATAGGACAGAGACAAGAGACCCAGTACTTC. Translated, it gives CASSRIGQRQETQYF.

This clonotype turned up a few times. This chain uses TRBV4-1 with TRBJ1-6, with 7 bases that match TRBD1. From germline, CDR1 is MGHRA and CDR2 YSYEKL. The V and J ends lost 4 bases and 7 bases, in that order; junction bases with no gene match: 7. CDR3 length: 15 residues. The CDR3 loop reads CASSLTTGSNSPLHF. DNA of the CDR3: TGCGCCAGCAGCCTCACGACAGGGTCGAATTCACCCCTCCACTTT.

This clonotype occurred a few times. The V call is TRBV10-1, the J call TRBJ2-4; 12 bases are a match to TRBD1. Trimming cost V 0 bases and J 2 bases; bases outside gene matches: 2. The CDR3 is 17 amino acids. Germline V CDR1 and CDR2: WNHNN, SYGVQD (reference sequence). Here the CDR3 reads CASSESGTGGTKNIQYF. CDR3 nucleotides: TGCGCCAGCAGTGAGTCGGGGACAGGGGGCACCAAAAACATTCAGTACTTC.

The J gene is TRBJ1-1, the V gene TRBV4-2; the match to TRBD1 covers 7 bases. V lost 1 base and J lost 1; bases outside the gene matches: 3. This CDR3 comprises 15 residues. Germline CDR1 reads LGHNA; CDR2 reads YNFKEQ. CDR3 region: CASSQGGTENTEAFF. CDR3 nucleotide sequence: TGTGCCAGCAGCCAAGGGGGGACAGAGAACACTGAAGCTTTCTTT.

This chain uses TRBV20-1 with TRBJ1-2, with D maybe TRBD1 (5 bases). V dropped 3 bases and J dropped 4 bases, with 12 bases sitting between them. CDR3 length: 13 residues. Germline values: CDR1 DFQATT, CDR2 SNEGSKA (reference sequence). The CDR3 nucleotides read TGCAGTGCTAGGGTCGGGGCGGGCTATGGCTACACCTTC. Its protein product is CSARVGAGYGYTF.

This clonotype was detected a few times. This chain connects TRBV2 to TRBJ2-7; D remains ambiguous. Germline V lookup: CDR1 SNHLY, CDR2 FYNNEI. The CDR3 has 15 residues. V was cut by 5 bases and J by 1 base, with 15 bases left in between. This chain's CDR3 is CASSPARSKSYEQYF. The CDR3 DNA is TGTGCCAGCAGTCCGGCCCGCTCGAAGTCCTACGAGCAGTACTTC. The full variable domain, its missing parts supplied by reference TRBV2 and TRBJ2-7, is EPEVTQTPSHQVTQMGQEVILRCVPISNHLYFYWYRQILGQKVEFLVSFYNNEISEKSEIFDDQFSVERPDGSNFTLKIRSTKLEDSAMYFCASSPARSKSYEQYFGPGTRLTVT.